The present entry profiles one TCR beta chain with its context. The junction departs from the called germline gene at one end, perhaps through a read error. Sequencing was performed with immunoSEQ multiplex PCR; in TCRdb, only in-frame clones are kept and a portion is missing. In the table there are over 150,000 clones, over 75% of which are singletons. The data were taken from a study of blood T cell repertoires in COVID-19. Looking at the study overall: Samples came from the United States, Italy and Spain, spanning acute and convalescent COVID-19.

In Cohort 3, a recovered donor had either two negative PCRs, clearance, or symptom resolution. This clonotype was sampled from a woman aged 50 to 60 who had recovered from COVID-19. Sequenced sample: PBMCs or T cells enriched from blood (not recorded which).

The CDR3 DNA follows: TGCGCCAGCAGTCAATTAGGGGGCCGGAATTTT. Protein product: CASSQLGGRNF. The chain employs TRBV23-1 and TRBJ1-5, with 7 bases aligning to TRBD1. TRBV23-1 is noted as an ORF with a role that remains uncertain. The CDR3 is 11 residues long.